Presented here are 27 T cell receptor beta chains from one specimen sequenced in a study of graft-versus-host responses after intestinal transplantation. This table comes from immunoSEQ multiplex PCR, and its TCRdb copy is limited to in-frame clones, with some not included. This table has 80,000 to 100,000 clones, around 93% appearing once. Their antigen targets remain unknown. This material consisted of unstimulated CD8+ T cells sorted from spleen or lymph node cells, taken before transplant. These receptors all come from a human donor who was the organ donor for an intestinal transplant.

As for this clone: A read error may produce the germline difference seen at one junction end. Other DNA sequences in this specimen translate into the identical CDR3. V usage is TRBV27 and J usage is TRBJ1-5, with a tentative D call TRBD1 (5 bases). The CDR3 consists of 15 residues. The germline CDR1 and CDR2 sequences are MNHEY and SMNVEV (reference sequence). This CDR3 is CASSFGGERAQPQHF. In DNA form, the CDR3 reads TGTGCCAGTAGTTTCGGAGGGGAGCGGGCTCAGCCCCAGCATTTT.

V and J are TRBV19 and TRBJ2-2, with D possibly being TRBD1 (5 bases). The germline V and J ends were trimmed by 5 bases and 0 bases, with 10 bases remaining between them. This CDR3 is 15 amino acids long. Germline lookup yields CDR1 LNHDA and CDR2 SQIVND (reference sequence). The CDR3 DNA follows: TGTGCCAGTAGTGGGGCCTTTCCGAACACCGGGGAGCTGTTTTTT. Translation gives CASSGAFPNTGELFF. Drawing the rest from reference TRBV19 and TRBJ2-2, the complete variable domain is DGGITQSPKYLFRKEGQNVTLSCEQNLNHDAMYWYRQDPGQGLRLIYYSQIVNDFQKGDIAEGYSVSREKKESFPLTVTSAQKNPTAFYLCASSGAFPNTGELFFGEGSRLTVL.

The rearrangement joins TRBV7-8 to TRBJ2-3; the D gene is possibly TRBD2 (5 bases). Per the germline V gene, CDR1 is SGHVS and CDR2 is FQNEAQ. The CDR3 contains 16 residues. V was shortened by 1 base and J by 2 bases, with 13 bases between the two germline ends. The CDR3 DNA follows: TGTGCCAGCAGCTTAGAGTTCGGAGGTCCCACAGATACGCAGTATTTT. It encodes CASSLEFGGPTDTQYF.

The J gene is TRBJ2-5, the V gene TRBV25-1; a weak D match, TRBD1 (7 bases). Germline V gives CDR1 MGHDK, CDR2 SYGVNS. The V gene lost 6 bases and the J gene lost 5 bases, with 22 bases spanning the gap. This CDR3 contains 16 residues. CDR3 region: CASSLPQGGWGETQYF. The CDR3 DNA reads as TGTGCCAGCAGCCTCCCTCAGGGGGGATGGGGGGAGACCCAGTACTTC. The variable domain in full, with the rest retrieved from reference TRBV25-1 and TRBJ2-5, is EADIYQTPRYLVIGTGKKITLECSQTMGHDKMYWYQQDPGMELHLIHYSYGVNSTEKGDLSSESTVSRIRTEHFPLTLESARPSHTSQYLCASSLPQGGWGETQYFGPGTRLLVL.

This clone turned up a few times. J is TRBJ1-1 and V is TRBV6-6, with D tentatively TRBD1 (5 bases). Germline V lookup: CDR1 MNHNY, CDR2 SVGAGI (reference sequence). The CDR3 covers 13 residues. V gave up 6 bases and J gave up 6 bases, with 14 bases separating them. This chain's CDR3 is CASRETGGSEAFF. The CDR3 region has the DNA TGTGCCAGCAGGGAGACCGGGGGATCTGAAGCTTTCTTT.

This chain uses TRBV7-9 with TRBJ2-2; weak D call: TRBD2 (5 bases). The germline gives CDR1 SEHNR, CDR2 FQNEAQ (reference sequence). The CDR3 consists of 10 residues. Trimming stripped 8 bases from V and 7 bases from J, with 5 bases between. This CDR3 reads CASGSGELFF. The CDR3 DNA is TGTGCCAGCGGGAGCGGGGAGCTGTTTTTT.

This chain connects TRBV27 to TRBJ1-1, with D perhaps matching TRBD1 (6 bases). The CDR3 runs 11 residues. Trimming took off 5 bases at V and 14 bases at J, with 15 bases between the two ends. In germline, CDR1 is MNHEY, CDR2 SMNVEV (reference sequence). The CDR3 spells CASSTGLVAFF. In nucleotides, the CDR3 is TGTGCCAGCAGTACAGGGTTGGTTGCGTTCTTT.

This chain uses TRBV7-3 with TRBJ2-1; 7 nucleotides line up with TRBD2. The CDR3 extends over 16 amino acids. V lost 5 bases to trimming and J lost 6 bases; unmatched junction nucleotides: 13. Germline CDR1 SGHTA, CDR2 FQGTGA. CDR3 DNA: TGTGCCAGCAGCCCCTTTGTTTCCACTAGCGTCAATGAGCAGTTCTTC. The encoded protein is CASSPFVSTSVNEQFF.

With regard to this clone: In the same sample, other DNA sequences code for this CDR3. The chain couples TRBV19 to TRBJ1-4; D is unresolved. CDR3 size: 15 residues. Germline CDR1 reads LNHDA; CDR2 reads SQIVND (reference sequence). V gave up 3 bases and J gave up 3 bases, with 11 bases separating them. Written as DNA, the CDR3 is TGTGCCAGTAGTATTCGGCGGAATCCTAATGAAAAACTGTTTTTT. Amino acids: CASSIRRNPNEKLFF.

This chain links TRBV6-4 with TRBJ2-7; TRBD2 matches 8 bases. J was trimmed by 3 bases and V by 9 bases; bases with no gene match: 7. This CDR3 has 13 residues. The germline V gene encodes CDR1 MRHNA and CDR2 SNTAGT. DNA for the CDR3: TGTGCCAGTAGCGGGATCACTGGCTACGAGCAGTACTTC. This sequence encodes CASSGITGYEQYF.

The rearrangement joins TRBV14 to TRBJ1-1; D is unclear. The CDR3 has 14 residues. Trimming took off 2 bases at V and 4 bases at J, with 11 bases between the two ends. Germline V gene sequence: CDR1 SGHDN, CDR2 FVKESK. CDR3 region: CASSQLGGLTEAFF. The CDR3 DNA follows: TGTGCCAGCAGCCAACTGGGTGGACTCACTGAAGCTTTCTTT.

DNA of the CDR3: TGTGCCAGCAGTGAGAGGGACTATCAAGAGACCCAGTACTTC. Translation: CASSERDYQETQYF. The J gene is TRBJ2-5, the V gene TRBV6-1, with 7 bases lining up with TRBD2. V lost 3 bases and J lost 2; bases outside the gene matches: 3. Germline V gives CDR1 MNHNS, CDR2 SASEGT. The CDR3 runs 14 residues.

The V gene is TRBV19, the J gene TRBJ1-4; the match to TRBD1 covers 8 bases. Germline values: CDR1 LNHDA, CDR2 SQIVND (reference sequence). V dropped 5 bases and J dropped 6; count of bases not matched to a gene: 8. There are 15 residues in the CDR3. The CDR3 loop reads CASSPRTGMHEKLFF. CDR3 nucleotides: TGTGCCAGTAGTCCACGGACAGGGATGCATGAAAAACTGTTTTTT.

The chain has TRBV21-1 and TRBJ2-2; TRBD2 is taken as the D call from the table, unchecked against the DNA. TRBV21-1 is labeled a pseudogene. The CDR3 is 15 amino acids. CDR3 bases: TGTGCCAGCAGCATTCAGCGGATTAACACCGGGGAGCTGTTTTTT. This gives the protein CASSIQRINTGELFF.

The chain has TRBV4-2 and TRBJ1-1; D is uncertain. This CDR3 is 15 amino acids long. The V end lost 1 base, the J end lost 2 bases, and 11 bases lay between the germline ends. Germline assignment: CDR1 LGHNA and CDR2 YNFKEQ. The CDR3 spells CASSQVAGSNTEAFF. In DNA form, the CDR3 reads TGTGCCAGCAGCCAAGTCGCCGGGAGTAACACTGAAGCTTTCTTT.

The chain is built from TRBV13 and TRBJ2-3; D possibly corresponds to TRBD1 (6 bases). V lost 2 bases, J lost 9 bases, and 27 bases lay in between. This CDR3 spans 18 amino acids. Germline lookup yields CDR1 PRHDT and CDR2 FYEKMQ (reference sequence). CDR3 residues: CASSLTGTRDHYRPTQYF. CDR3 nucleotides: TGTGCCAGCAGCTTAACGGGGACACGCGACCACTACCGGCCCACGCAGTATTTT.

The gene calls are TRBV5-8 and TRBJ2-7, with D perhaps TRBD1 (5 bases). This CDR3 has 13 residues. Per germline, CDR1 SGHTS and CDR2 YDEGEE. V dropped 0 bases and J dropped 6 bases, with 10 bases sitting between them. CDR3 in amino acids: CASSLGDTGEQYF. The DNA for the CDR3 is TGTGCCAGCAGCTTGGGGGATACAGGCGAGCAGTACTTC.

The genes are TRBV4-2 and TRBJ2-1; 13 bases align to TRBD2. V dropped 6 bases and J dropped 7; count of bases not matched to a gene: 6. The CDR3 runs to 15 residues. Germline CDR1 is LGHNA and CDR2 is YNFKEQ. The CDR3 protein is CASRRTSGGGNEQFF. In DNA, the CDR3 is TGTGCCAGCAGAAGAACTAGCGGGGGGGGTAATGAGCAGTTCTTC.

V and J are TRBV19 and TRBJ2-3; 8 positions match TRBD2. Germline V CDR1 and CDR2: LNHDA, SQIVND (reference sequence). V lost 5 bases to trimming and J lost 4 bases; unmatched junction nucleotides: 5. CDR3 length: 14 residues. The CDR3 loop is CASSGSGSSDTQYF. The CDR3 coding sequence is TGTGCCAGTAGTGGAAGCGGGAGCTCAGATACGCAGTATTTT.

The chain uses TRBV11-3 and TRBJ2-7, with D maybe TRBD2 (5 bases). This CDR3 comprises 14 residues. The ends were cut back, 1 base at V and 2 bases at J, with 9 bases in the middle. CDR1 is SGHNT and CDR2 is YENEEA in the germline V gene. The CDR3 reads CASSLASGAYEQYF. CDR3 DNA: TGTGCCAGCAGCTTAGCTTCCGGGGCCTACGAGCAGTACTTC.

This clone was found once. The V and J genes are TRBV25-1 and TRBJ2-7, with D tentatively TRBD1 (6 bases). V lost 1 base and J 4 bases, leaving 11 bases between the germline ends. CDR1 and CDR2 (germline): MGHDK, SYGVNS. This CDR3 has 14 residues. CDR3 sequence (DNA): TGTGCCAGCAGTGAATCAGGGGACGGGTACGAGCAGTACTTC. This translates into CASSESGDGYEQYF.

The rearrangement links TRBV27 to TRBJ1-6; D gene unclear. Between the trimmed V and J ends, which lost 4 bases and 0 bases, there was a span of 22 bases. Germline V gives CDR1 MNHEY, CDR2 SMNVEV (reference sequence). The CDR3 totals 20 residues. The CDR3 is CASSSGVSWAESSYNSPLHF. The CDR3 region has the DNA TGTGCCAGCAGTTCCGGGGTGTCGTGGGCAGAAAGCTCCTATAATTCACCCCTCCACTTT.

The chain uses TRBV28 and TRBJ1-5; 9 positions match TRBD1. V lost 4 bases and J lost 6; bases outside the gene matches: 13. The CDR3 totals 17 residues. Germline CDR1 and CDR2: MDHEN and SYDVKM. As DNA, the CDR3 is TGTGCCAGCAGTTCTATCTCCGGGACAGGGTACGCTCAGCCCCAGCATTTT. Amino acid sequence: CASSSISGTGYAQPQHF.

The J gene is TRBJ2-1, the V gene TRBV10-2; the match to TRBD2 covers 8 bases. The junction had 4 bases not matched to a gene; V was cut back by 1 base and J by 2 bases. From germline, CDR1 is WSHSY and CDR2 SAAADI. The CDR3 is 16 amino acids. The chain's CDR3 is CASSELGTSPYNEQFF. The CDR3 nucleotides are TGCGCCAGCAGTGAGTTGGGGACTAGTCCCTACAATGAGCAGTTCTTC.

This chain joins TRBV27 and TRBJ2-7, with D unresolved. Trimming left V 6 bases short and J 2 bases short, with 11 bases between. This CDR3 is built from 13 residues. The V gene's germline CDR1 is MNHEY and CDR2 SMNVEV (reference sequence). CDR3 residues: CASRRGEAYEQYF. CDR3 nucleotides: TGTGCCAGCAGACGAGGAGAAGCCTACGAGCAGTACTTC.

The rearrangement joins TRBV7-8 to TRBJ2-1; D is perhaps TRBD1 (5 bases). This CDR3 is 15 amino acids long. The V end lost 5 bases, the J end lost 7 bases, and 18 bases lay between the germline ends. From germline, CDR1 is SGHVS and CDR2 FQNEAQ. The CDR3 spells CASSPNRLIPNEQFF. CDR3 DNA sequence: TGTGCCAGCAGCCCAAACAGGCTGATACCAAATGAGCAGTTCTTC.

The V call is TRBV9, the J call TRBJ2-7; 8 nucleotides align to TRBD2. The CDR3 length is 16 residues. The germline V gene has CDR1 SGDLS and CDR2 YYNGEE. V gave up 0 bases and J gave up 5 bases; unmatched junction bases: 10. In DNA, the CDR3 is TGTGCCAGCAGCGTAGGAGAGGGGCTAGCGGGTAACGAGCAGTACTTC. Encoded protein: CASSVGEGLAGNEQYF.